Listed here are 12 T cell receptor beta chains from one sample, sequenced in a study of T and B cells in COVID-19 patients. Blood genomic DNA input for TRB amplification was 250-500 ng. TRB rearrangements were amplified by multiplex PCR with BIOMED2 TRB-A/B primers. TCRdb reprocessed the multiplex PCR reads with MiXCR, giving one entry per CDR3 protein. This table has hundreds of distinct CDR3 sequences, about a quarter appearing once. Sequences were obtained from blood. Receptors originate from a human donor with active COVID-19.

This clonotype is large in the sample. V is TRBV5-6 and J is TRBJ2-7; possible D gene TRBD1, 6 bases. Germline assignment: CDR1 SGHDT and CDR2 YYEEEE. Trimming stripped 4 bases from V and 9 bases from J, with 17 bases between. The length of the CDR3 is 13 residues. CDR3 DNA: TGTGCCAGCAGCGCATCCGGGACAATAGTGCAGTACTTC. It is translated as CASSASGTIVQYF.

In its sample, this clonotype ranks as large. Here the CDR3 reads CASSPPPFYEQYF. The CDR3 DNA follows: TGTGCCAGCAGCCCCCCCCCCTTCTACGAGCAGTACTTC. The chain has TRBV6-5 and TRBJ2-7, with D unresolved. The CDR3 runs 13 residues. V was cut by 6 bases and J by 3 bases, with 12 bases left in between. Germline lookup yields CDR1 MNHEY and CDR2 SVGAGI.

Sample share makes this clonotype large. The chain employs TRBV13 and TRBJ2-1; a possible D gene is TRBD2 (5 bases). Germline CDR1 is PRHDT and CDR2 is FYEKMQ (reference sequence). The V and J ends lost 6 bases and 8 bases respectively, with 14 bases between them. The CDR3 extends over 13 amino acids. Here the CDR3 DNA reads TGTGCCAGCAGACTAGAGGGAGTAGATGAGCAGTTCTTC. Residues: CASRLEGVDEQFF.

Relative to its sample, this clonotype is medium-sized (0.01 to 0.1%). CDR3: CASSLGRQGVPEAFF. CDR3 sequence (DNA): TGTGCCAGCAGCTTAGGGCGTCAGGGGGTACCTGAAGCTTTCTTT. V gene TRBV13 combines with J gene TRBJ1-1; 7 bases align to TRBD1. Germline lookup yields CDR1 PRHDT and CDR2 FYEKMQ (reference sequence). Trimming cost V 0 bases and J 6 bases; bases outside gene matches: 7. The CDR3 has 15 residues.

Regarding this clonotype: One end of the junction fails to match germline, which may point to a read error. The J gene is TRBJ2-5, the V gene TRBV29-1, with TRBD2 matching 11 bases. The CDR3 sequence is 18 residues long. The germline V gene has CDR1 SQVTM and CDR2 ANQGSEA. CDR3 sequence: CSVELAGGARRKQETQDF. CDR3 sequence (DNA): TGCAGCGTTGAGCTAGCGGGGGGCGCGAGGAGGAAGCAAGAGACCCAGGACTTC.

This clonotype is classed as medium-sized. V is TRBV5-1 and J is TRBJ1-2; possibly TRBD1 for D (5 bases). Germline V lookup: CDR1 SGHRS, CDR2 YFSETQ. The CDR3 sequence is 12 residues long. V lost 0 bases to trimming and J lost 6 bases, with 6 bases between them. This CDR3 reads CASSLEGHGYTF. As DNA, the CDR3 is TGCGCCAGCAGCTTGGAGGGACATGGCTACACCTTC.

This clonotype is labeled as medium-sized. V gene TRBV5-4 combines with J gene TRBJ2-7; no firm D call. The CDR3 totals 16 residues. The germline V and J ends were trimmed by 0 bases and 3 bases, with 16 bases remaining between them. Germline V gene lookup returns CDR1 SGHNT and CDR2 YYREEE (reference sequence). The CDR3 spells CASSLGRGSADYEQYF. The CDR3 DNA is TGTGCCAGCAGCTTGGGACGAGGATCGGCGGACTACGAGCAGTACTTC.

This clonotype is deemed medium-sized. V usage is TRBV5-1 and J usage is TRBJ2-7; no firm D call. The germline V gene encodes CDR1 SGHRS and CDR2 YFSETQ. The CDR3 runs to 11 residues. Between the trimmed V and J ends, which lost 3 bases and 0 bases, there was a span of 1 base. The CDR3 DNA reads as TGCGCCAGCAGCTCCTCCTACGAGCAGTACTTC. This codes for CASSSSYEQYF.

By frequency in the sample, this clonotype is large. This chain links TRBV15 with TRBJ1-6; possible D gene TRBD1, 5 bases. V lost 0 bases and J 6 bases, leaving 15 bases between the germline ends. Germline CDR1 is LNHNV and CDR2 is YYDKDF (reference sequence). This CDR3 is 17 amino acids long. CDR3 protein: CATSRDIGDRVNSPLHF. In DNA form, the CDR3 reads TGTGCCACCAGCAGAGATATCGGAGACAGAGTTAATTCACCCCTCCACTTT.

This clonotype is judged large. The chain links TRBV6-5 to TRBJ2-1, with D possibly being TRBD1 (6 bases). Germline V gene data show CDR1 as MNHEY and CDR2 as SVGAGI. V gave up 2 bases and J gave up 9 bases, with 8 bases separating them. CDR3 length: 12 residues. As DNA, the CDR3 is TGTGCCAGCAGTTACGCAGGGGTTGAGCAGTTCTTC. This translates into CASSYAGVEQFF.

This chain's CDR3 is CASTTGAGGPRDTQYF. The CDR3, as DNA: TGTGCCAGCACAACCGGAGCGGGAGGGCCTCGGGATACGCAGTATTTT. The V gene is TRBV2, the J gene TRBJ2-3; TRBD2 matches 10 bases. This CDR3 has 16 residues. The germline V gene encodes CDR1 SNHLY and CDR2 FYNNEI. J gave up 6 bases and V 7 bases, and 13 bases lay outside the gene matches.

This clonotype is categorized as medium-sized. In DNA form, the CDR3 reads TGTGCCACCAGTGTCGGGGACAATGAGCAGTTCTTC. This translates into CATSVGDNEQFF. V gene TRBV24-1 combines with J gene TRBJ2-1, with D possibly matching TRBD2 (5 bases). V lost 5 bases and J lost 5, with 6 bases in between. Germline values: CDR1 KGHDR, CDR2 SFDVKD. CDR3 length: 12 amino acids.